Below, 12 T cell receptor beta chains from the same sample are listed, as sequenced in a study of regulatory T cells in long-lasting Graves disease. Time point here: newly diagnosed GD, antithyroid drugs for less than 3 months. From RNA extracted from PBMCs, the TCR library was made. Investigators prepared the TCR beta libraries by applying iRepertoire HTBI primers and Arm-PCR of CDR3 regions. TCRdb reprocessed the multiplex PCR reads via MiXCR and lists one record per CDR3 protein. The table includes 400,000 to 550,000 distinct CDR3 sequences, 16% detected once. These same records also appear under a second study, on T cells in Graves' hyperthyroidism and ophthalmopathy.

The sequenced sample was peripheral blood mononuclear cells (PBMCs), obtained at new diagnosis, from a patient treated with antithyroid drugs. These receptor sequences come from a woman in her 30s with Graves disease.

CDR3 in DNA: TGCGCCAGCAGCCAAGATGTTGCGGGCAGGCAAGAGACCCAGTACTTC. This codes for CASSQDVAGRQETQYF. The rearrangement uses TRBV4-1 and TRBJ2-5; possible D gene TRBD2, 5 bases. Trimming left V 0 bases short and J 2 bases short, with 13 bases between. Germline CDR1 and CDR2: MGHRA and YSYEKL. This CDR3 is built from 16 residues.

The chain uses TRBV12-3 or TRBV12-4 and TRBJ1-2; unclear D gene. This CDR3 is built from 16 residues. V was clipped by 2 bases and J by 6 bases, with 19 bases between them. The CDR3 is CASSLTTLVVSHGYTF. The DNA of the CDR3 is TGTGCCAGCAGTTTAACTACCCTGGTAGTATCTCATGGCTACACCTTC.

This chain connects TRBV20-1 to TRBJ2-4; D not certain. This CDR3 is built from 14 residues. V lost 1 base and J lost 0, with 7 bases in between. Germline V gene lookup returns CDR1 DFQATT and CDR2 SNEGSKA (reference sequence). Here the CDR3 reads CSARGVLAKNIQYF. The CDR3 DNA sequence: TGCAGTGCTAGAGGCGTTCTAGCCAAAAACATTCAGTACTTC.

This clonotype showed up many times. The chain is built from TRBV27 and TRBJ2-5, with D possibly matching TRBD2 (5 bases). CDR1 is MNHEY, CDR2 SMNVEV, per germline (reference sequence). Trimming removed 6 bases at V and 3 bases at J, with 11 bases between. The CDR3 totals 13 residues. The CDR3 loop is CASSRDYEETQYF. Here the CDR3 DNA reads TGTGCCAGCAGCCGAGACTACGAAGAGACCCAGTACTTC.

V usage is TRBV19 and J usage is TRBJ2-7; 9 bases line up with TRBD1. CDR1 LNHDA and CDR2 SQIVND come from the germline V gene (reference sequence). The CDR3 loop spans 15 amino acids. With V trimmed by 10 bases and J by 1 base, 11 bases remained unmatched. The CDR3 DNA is TGTGCCACCGGGACAGGGAGGTTTTCGTCCTACGAGCAGTACTTC. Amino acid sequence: CATGTGRFSSYEQYF.

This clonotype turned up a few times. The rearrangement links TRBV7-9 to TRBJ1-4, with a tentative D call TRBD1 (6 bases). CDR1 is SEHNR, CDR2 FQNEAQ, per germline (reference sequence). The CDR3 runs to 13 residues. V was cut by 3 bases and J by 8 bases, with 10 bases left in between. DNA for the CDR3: TGTGCCAGCAGCTTGGGGGGCCGGGAAAAACTGTTTTTT. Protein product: CASSLGGREKLFF. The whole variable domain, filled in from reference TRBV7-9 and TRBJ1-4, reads DTGVSQNPRHKITKRGQNVTFRCDPISEHNRLYWYRQTLGQGPEFLTYFQNEAQLEKSRLLSDRFSAERPKGSFSTLEIQRTEQGDSAMYLCASSLGGREKLFFGSGTQLSVL.

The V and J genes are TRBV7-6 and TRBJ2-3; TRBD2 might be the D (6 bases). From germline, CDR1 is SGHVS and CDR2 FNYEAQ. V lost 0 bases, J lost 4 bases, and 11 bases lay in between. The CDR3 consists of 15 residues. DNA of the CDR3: TGTGCCAGCAGCTTAGCCCCGGGAGACGCAGATACGCAGTATTTT. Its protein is CASSLAPGDADTQYF.

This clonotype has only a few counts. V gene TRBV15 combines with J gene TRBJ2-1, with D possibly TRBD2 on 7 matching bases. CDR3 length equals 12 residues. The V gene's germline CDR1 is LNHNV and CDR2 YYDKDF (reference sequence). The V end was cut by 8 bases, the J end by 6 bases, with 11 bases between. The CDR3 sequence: CATGGAPNEQFF. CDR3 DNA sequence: TGTGCCACCGGGGGGGCGCCCAATGAGCAGTTCTTC.

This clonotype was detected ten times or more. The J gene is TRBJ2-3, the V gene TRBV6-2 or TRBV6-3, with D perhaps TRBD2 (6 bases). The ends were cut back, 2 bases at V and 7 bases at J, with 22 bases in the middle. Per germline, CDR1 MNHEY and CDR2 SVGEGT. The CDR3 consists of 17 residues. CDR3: CASSYPRPGDASHTQYF. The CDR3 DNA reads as TGTGCCAGCAGTTACCCTCGGCCGGGAGACGCCAGCCATACGCAGTATTTT.

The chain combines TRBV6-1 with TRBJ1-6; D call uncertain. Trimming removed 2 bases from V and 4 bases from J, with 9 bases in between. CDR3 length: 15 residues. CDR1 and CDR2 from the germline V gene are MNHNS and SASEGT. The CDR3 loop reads CASSELDTYNSPLHF. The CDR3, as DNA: TGTGCCAGCAGTGAACTAGACACTTATAATTCACCCCTCCACTTT.

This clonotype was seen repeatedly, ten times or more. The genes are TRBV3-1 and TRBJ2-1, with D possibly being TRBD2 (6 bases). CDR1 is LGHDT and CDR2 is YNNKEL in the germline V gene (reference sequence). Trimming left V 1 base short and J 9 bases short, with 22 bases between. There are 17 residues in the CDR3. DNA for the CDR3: TGTGCCAGCAGCCAAGCGATTTGGGAGGAGCGGGTCTTTGAGCAGTTCTTC. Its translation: CASSQAIWEERVFEQFF.

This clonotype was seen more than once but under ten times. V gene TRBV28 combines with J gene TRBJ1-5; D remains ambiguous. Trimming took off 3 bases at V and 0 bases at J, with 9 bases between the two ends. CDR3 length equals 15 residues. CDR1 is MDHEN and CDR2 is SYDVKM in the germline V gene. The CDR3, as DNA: TGTGCCAGCAGTTTTTACGCTTATAGCAATCAGCCCCAGCATTTT. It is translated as CASSFYAYSNQPQHF.